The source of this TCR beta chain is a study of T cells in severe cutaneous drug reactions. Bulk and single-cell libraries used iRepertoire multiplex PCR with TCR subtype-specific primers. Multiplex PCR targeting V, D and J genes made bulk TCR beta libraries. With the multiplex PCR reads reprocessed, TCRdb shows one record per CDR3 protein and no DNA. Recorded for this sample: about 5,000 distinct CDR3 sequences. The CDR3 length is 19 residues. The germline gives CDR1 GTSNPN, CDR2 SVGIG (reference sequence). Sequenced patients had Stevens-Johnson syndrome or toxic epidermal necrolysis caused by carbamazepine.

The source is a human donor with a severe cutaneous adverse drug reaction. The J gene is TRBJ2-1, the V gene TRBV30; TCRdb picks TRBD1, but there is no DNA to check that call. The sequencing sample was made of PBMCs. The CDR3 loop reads CAWSPPGQATSGSYNEQFF.